The rows below give T cell receptor beta chains drawn from one sample of a study of T cells in Graves' hyperthyroidism and ophthalmopathy. From the multiplex PCR reads, TCRdb called clonotypes with MiXCR, one entry per CDR3 protein. The repertoire consists of about 410,000 distinct CDR3 sequences, with roughly 14% occurring once and the leading ten covering 13%. Input material: blood. Receptors were obtained from a man aged 18 to 29 with Graves' ophthalmopathy. CDR3s include the opening cysteine and the closing phenylalanine or tryptophan. A D gene is named only where the DNA matches it firmly. The size field is filled for only some rows; it gives once, few, many or a size class.

CDR3 length: 18
J gene: TRBJ1-2
V gene: TRBV27
clone size: many
D gene: TRBD1
CDR3 protein: CASSRDRGLLLANYGYTF
CDR3 DNA: TGTGCCAGCAGTCGGGACAGGGGACTACTACTCGCTAACTATGGCTACACCTTC

CDR3 length: 15
J gene: TRBJ2-7
V gene: TRBV4-1
clone size: NA
D gene: TRBD1
CDR3 protein: CASSQPTGASYEQYF
CDR3 DNA: TGCGCCAGCAGCCAGCCCACAGGGGCCTCCTACGAGCAGTACTTC

CDR3 length: 14
J gene: TRBJ2-5
V gene: TRBV7-2
clone size: many
D gene: NA
CDR3 protein: CASSLYVDQETQYF
CDR3 DNA: TGTGCCAGCAGCTTATATGTAGACCAAGAGACCCAGTACTTC

CDR3 length: 16
J gene: TRBJ2-7
V gene: TRBV19
clone size: NA
D gene: TRBD1
CDR3 protein: CVSSYGQGINSYEQYF
CDR3 DNA: TGTGTCAGTAGTTATGGACAGGGCATTAACTCCTACGAGCAGTACTTC

CDR3 length: 14
J gene: TRBJ2-3
V gene: TRBV10-1
clone size: many
D gene: TRBD2
CDR3 protein: CASSGTIGADTQYF
CDR3 DNA: TGCGCCAGCTCCGGGACTATCGGGGCAGATACGCAGTATTTT

CDR3 length: 16
J gene: TRBJ2-3
V gene: TRBV19
clone size: few
D gene: TRBD2
CDR3 protein: CASSKLAGALAHTQYF
CDR3 DNA: TGTGCCAGTAGTAAACTAGCGGGGGCCCTTGCGCATACGCAGTATTTT

CDR3 length: 15
J gene: TRBJ2-7
V gene: TRBV6-6
clone size: many
D gene: TRBD2
CDR3 protein: CASSYFSGSGYEQYF
CDR3 DNA: TGTGCCAGCAGTTACTTTAGCGGGAGTGGGTACGAGCAGTACTTC

CDR3 length: 16
J gene: TRBJ1-5
V gene: TRBV19
clone size: NA
D gene: TRBD1
CDR3 protein: CASNEQGVYSNQPQHF
CDR3 DNA: TGTGCCAGTAATGAGCAGGGGGTTTATAGCAATCAGCCCCAGCATTTT

CDR3 length: 15
J gene: TRBJ1-2
V gene: TRBV11-3
clone size: many
D gene: TRBD1
CDR3 protein: CASSLGGTGGYGYTF
CDR3 DNA: TGTGCCAGCAGCTTAGGAGGGACAGGGGGCTATGGCTACACCTTC

CDR3 length: 12
J gene: TRBJ2-1
V gene: TRBV18
clone size: many
D gene: NA
CDR3 protein: CASSQEGREQFF
CDR3 DNA: TGTGCCAGCTCGCAGGAGGGAAGGGAGCAGTTCTTC

CDR3 length: 14
J gene: TRBJ2-3
V gene: TRBV9
clone size: NA
D gene: NA
CDR3 protein: CASSVMSSSDTQYF
CDR3 DNA: TGTGCCAGCAGCGTAATGAGTAGTTCAGATACGCAGTATTTT

CDR3 length: 16
J gene: TRBJ2-2
V gene: TRBV19
clone size: many
D gene: TRBD1
CDR3 protein: CASSLPTGANTGELFF
CDR3 DNA: TGTGCCAGTAGTTTACCGACAGGGGCGAACACCGGGGAGCTGTTTTTT

CDR3 length: 14
J gene: TRBJ2-5
V gene: TRBV12-3/TRBV12-4
clone size: many
D gene: NA
CDR3 protein: CASSLLEAWETQYF
CDR3 DNA: TGTGCCAGCAGTTTGTTGGAGGCTTGGGAGACCCAGTACTTC

CDR3 length: 14
J gene: TRBJ1-3
V gene: TRBV5-1
clone size: many
D gene: NA
CDR3 protein: CASSDGTAGNTIYF
CDR3 DNA: TGCGCCAGCAGCGATGGGACGGCTGGAAACACCATATATTTT

CDR3 length: 14
J gene: TRBJ2-7
V gene: TRBV27
clone size: many
D gene: TRBD1
CDR3 protein: CASSTRDRAYEQYF
CDR3 DNA: TGTGCCAGCAGTACCCGGGACAGGGCCTACGAGCAGTACTTC

CDR3 length: 14
J gene: TRBJ1-3
V gene: TRBV12-3/TRBV12-4
clone size: NA
D gene: NA
CDR3 protein: CASSLQGTGTTIYF
CDR3 DNA: TGTGCCAGCAGTTTACAGGGAACTGGAACCACCATATATTTT

CDR3 length: 13
J gene: TRBJ2-7
V gene: TRBV6-6
clone size: many
D gene: NA
CDR3 protein: CASSYVQAYEQYF
CDR3 DNA: TGTGCCAGCAGTTACGTTCAGGCTTACGAGCAGTACTTC

CDR3 length: 14
J gene: TRBJ2-7
V gene: TRBV20-1
clone size: many
D gene: TRBD2
CDR3 protein: CSASVAGEKYEQYF
CDR3 DNA: TGCAGTGCTTCGGTAGCGGGAGAGAAATACGAGCAGTACTTC

CDR3 length: 13
J gene: TRBJ1-2
V gene: TRBV6-1
clone size: many
D gene: TRBD1
CDR3 protein: CASSGTGAYGYTF
CDR3 DNA: TGTGCCAGCAGTGGGACAGGGGCATATGGCTACACCTTC

CDR3 length: 14
J gene: TRBJ2-1
V gene: TRBV5-1
clone size: many
D gene: TRBD2
CDR3 protein: CASSLRLADNEQFF
CDR3 DNA: TGCGCCAGCAGCTTGCGGCTAGCGGACAATGAGCAGTTCTTC

CDR3 length: 17
J gene: TRBJ2-1
V gene: TRBV29-1
clone size: many
D gene: TRBD1
CDR3 protein: CSAVRGQGTFSYNEQFF
CDR3 DNA: TGCAGCGCAGTGCGTGGACAGGGGACTTTCTCCTACAATGAGCAGTTCTTC

CDR3 length: 13
J gene: TRBJ2-7
V gene: TRBV20-1
clone size: many
D gene: NA
CDR3 protein: CSAQSGAKYEQYF
CDR3 DNA: TGCAGTGCTCAAAGCGGTGCGAAATACGAGCAGTACTTC

CDR3 length: 13
J gene: TRBJ1-1
V gene: TRBV20-1
clone size: many
D gene: NA
CDR3 protein: CSAWPTVNTEAFF
CDR3 DNA: TGCAGTGCCTGGCCTACCGTGAACACTGAAGCTTTCTTT

CDR3 length: 14
J gene: TRBJ1-2
V gene: TRBV24-1
clone size: few
D gene: TRBD1
CDR3 protein: CATSDEQGADGYTF
CDR3 DNA: TGTGCCACCAGTGATGAACAGGGGGCCGATGGCTACACCTTC

CDR3 length: 15
J gene: TRBJ2-5
V gene: TRBV9
clone size: NA
D gene: NA
CDR3 protein: CASSVAGSSQETQYF
CDR3 DNA: TGTGCCAGCAGCGTAGCGGGGAGTTCCCAAGAGACCCAGTACTTC

CDR3 length: 18
J gene: TRBJ2-5
V gene: TRBV29-1
clone size: many
D gene: TRBD1
CDR3 protein: CSVDGMGRTGGLWETQYF
CDR3 DNA: TGCAGCGTTGATGGAATGGGTAGGACAGGGGGCTTGTGGGAGACCCAGTACTTC

CDR3 length: 15
J gene: TRBJ1-5
V gene: TRBV11-2
clone size: few
D gene: TRBD1
CDR3 protein: CASSLGTGGGQPQHF
CDR3 DNA: TGTGCCAGCAGCTTAGGCACAGGGGGAGGGCAGCCCCAGCATTTT

CDR3 length: 14
J gene: TRBJ1-1
V gene: TRBV28
clone size: many
D gene: TRBD1
CDR3 protein: CASSLYRGSTEAFF
CDR3 DNA: TGTGCCAGCAGTTTATACAGGGGGAGCACTGAAGCTTTCTTT

CDR3 length: 14
J gene: TRBJ2-5
V gene: TRBV3-1
clone size: many
D gene: TRBD2
CDR3 protein: CASSQTGTSLTQYF
CDR3 DNA: TGTGCCAGCAGCCAAACCGGGACTAGTTTGACCCAGTACTTC

CDR3 length: 14
J gene: TRBJ1-1
V gene: TRBV19
clone size: many
D gene: NA
CDR3 protein: CASSIQAPPTEAFF
CDR3 DNA: TGTGCCAGTAGTATACAGGCGCCCCCCACTGAAGCTTTCTTT

CDR3 length: 18
J gene: TRBJ1-2
V gene: TRBV19
clone size: many
D gene: NA
CDR3 protein: CASSIGGSTSFTLYGYTF
CDR3 DNA: TGTGCCAGTAGTATAGGGGGCAGTACCTCGTTCACCCTCTATGGCTACACCTTC

CDR3 length: 16
J gene: TRBJ2-1
V gene: TRBV5-1
clone size: few
D gene: NA
CDR3 protein: CASGGRLVAGNNEQFF
CDR3 DNA: TGCGCCAGCGGGGGCCGCTTGGTAGCAGGCAACAATGAGCAGTTCTTC

CDR3 length: 14
J gene: TRBJ2-2
V gene: TRBV7-2
clone size: many
D gene: NA
CDR3 protein: CASSLGSSIGELFF
CDR3 DNA: TGTGCCAGCAGCTTAGGGTCTAGCATCGGGGAGCTGTTTTTT